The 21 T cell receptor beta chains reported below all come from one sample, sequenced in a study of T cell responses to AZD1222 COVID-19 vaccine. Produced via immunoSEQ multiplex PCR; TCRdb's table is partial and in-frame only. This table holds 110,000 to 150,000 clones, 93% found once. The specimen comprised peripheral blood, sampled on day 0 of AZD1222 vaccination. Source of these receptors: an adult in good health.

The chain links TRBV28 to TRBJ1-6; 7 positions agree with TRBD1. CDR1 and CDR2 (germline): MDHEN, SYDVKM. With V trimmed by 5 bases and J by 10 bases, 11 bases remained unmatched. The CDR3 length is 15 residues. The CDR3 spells CASSPTGQIQSPLHF. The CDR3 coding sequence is TGTGCCAGCAGTCCTACGGGACAGATCCAGTCACCCCTCCACTTT.

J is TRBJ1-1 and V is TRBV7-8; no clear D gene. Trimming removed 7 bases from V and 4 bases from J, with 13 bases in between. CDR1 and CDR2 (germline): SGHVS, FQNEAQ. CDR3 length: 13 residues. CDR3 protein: CASTEYWGTEAFF. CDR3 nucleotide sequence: TGTGCCAGCACGGAATATTGGGGCACTGAAGCTTTCTTT.

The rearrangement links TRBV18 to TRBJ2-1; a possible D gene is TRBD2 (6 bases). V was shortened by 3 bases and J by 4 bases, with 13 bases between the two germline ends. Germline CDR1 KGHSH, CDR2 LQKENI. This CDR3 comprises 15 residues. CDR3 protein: CASSPVRDSYNEQFF. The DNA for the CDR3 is TGTGCCAGCTCACCGGTCCGGGACTCATACAATGAGCAGTTCTTC.

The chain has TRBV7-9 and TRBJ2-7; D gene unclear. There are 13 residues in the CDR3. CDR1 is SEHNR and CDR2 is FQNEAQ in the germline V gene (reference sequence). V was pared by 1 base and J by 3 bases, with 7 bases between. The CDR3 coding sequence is TGTGCCAGCAGCTTAGATCCCAGCTACGAGCAGTACTTC. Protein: CASSLDPSYEQYF.

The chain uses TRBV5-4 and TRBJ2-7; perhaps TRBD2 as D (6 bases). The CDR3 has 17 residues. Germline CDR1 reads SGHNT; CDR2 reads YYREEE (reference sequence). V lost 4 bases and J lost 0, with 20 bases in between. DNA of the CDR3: TGTGCCAGCAGCCCCGGAGGGACGCGGGGCAGCTCCTACGAGCAGTACTTC. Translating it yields CASSPGGTRGSSYEQYF.

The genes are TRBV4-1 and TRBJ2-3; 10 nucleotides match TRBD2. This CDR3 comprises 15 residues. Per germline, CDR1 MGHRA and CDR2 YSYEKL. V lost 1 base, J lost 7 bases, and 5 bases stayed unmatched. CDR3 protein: CASSQAAGGPNTQYF. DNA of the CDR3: TGCGCCAGCAGCCAAGCAGCGGGAGGGCCAAATACGCAGTATTTT.

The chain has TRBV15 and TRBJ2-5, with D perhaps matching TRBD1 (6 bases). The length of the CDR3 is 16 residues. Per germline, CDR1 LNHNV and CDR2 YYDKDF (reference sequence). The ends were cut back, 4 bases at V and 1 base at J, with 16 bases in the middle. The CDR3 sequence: CATSNSLGHFQETQYF. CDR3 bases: TGTGCCACCAGCAATAGTCTGGGACACTTCCAAGAGACCCAGTACTTC.

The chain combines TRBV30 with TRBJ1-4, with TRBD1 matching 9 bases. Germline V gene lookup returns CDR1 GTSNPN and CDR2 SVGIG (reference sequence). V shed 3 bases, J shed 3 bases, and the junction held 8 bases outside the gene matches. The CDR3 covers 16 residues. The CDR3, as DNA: TGTGCCTGGAGCCGGGGACAGGGTGCCCCTAATGAAAAACTGTTTTTT. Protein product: CAWSRGQGAPNEKLFF.

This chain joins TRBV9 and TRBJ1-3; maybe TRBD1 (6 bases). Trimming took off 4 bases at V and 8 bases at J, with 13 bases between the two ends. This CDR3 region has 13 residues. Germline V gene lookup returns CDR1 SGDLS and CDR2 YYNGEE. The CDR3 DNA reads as TGTGCCAGCAGCCCAGGGGTTGGGGACACCATATATTTT. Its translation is CASSPGVGDTIYF.

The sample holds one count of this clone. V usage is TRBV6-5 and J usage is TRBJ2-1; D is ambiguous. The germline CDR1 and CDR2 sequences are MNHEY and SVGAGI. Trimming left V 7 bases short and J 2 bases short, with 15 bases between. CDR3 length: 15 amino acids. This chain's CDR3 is CASTKWDPPYNEQFF. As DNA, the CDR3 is TGTGCCAGCACAAAATGGGATCCGCCCTACAATGAGCAGTTCTTC.

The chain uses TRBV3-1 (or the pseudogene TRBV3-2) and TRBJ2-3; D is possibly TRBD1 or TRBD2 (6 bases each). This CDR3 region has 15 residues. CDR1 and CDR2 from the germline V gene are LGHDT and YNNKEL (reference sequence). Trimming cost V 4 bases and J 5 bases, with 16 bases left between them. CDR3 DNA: TGTGCCAGCAGCCGCACAGGGAGGCTTTTAGATACGCAGTATTTT. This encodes CASSRTGRLLDTQYF.

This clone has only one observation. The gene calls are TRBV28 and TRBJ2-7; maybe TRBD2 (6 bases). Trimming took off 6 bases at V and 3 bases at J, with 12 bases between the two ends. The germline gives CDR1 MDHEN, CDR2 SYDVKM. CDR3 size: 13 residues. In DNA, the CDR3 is TGTGCCAGCAGCCAAGGGACTTACTACGAGCAGTACTTC. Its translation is CASSQGTYYEQYF. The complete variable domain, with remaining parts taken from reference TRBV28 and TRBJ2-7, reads DVKVTQSSRYLVKRTGEKVFLECVQDMDHENMFWYRQDPGLGLRLIYFSYDVKMKEKGDIPEGYSVSREKKERFSLILESASTNQTSMYLCASSQGTYYEQYFGPGTRLTVT.

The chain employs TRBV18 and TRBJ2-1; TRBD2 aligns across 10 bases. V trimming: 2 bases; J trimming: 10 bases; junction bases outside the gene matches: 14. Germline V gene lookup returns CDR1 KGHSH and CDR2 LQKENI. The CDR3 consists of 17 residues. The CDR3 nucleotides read TGTGCCAGCTCACCAGGTTCCGGCCGGACTAGCGGTAAAGAGCAGTTCTTC. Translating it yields CASSPGSGRTSGKEQFF.

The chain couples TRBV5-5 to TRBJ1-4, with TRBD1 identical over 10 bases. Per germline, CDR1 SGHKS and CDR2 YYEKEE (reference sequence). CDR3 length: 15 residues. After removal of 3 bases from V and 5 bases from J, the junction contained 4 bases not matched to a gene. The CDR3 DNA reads TGTGCCAGCAGCTCCGGACAGGGGGTAAATGAAAAACTGTTTTTT. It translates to CASSSGQGVNEKLFF.

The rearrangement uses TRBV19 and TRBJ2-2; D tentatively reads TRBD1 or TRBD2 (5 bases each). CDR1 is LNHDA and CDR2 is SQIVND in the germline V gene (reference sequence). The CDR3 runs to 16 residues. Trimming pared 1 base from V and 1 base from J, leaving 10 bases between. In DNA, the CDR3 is TGTGCCAGTAGTATAGGGGACCCCCAGAACACCGGGGAGCTGTTTTTT. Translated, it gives CASSIGDPQNTGELFF.

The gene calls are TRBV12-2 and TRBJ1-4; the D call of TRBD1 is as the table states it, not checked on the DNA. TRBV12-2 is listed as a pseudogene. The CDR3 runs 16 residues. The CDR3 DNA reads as TGTGCAAGTCGCTTACGAAGGGACAGAACAAATGAAAAACTGTTTTTT. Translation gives CASRLRRDRTNEKLFF.

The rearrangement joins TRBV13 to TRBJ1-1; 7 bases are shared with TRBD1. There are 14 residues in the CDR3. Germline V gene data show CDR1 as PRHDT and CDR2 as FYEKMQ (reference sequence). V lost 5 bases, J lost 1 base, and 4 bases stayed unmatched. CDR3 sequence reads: CASSHRDRNTEAFF. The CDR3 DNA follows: TGTGCCAGCAGCCACCGGGACAGGAACACTGAAGCTTTCTTT.

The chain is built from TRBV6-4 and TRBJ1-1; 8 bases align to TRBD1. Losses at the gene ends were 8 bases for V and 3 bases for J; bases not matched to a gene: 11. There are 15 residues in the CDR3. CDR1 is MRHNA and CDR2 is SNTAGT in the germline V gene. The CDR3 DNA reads TGTGCCAGCCGTACCGAGGACAGGGTTCACACTGAAGCTTTCTTT. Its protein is CASRTEDRVHTEAFF.

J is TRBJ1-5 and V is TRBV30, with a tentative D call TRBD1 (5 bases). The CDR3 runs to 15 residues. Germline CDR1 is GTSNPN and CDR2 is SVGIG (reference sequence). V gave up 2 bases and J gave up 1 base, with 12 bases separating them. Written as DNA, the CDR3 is TGTGCCTGGAGTCGGGACCGAGTGAGCAATCAGCCCCAGCATTTT. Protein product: CAWSRDRVSNQPQHF.

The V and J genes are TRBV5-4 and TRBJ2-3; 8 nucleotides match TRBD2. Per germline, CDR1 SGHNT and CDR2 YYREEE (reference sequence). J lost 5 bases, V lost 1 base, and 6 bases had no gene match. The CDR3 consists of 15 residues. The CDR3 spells CASSLLLADGDTQYF. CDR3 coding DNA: TGTGCCAGCAGCTTGTTACTAGCGGACGGAGATACGCAGTATTTT.

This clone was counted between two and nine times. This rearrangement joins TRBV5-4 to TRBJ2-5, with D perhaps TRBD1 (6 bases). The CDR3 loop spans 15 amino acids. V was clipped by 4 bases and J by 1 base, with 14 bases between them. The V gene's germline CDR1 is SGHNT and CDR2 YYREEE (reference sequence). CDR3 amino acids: CASSPLQGTQETQYF. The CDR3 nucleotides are TGTGCCAGCAGCCCCCTTCAGGGGACCCAAGAGACCCAGTACTTC.